This T cell receptor beta chain comes out of a study of regulatory T cells in long-lasting Graves disease. This clonotype showed up just a few times. Researchers made TCR beta libraries by using iRepertoire HTBI primers and running Arm-PCR on CDR3 regions. TCRdb fed the multiplex PCR reads into MiXCR, producing one record per CDR3 protein. The data show 350,000 to 500,000 distinct CDR3 sequences, roughly 15% seen once. Specified time point: newly diagnosed GD, antithyroid drugs for less than 3 months. After RNA was extracted from PBMCs, the TCR library was made from it. By American Thyroid Association guidelines, Graves' disease was diagnosed in the cohort. The CDR3 covers 11 residues. Trimming removed 4 bases from V and 5 bases from J, with 6 bases in between. Germline V gives CDR1 ENHRY, CDR2 SYGVKD. The sample was also reused in another study, on T cells in Graves' hyperthyroidism and ophthalmopathy. As that study records: When the TCR CDR3 underwent first-round RT-PCR, the HTBI primer set was used.

Specimen: peripheral blood mononuclear cells (PBMCs), collected at new diagnosis, from a patient treated with antithyroid drugs. This sequence was found in a young woman with Graves disease. The rearrangement joins TRBV10-3 to TRBJ2-7; D ambiguous. CDR3 coding DNA: TGTGCCATCAGTGTCGGCGACGAGCAGTACTTC. This sequence encodes CAISVGDEQYF.